This T cell receptor (beta chain) appears in the sequencing data of a study of cytomegalovirus exposure and HLA in healthy donors listed by TCRdb under 2017. Describing the broader study: An earlier analysis of several hundred of the donors reported approximately 300 Gb of sequence data and some 100 million unique TCR beta sequences from about 180 million T cells. The later analysis used no new phenotypic data to find candidate immune exposures, relying instead on TCR beta sequences and their occurrence across donors. The number of typed donors differed by locus: about 620-630 for A, B, C, DRB1 and DQB1; roughly 510 for DQA1; approximately 610 for DPA1; and around 490 for DPB1. All discovery cohort repertoires had been generated using a single sequencing platform. Donor age, sex, ethnicity and CMV serostatus were compiled alongside the repertoire data. A later genetic analysis used genome-wide SNP genotypes for about 65% of the 666 donors, treating that subset as a discovery cohort. The study used immunosequencing to profile the T cell repertoires of several hundred subjects and linked those repertoires to cytomegalovirus serostatus. High-throughput TCR immunosequencing, statistical association of individual TCRs with disease status, and machine learning were combined to predict cytomegalovirus infection status. HLA typing covered class I and class II loci at four-digit resolution. Roughly 300 gigabases of sequencing data and roughly 81 million unique TCR sequences made up an early release that covered over 550 HLA-typed donors. In an earlier analysis of a few hundred of the donors, high-throughput TCR beta sequencing was used to judge whether each TCR beta V gene segment behaved as functional or pseudogenic. The study aimed to test whether cataloging public T cell receptors could reveal signatures of past pathogen exposure. On average, 235,054 unique TCR beta nucleotide sequences were sequenced per donor among 300 to 500 genotyped donors of the cohort, with 15% to 20% of those sequences being non-productive. Because of strong linkage in the cohort, a few DR-DQ haplotypes were treated as single units for association and clustering. In addition to the first cohort of roughly 670 subjects, a separate validation cohort of approximately 130 different subjects was used. A later analysis re-examined previously published TCR beta repertoires from about 700 donors and added high-resolution HLA genotyping to investigate patterns of TCR occurrence. The genetic ancestry cluster associated with self-reported Caucasian donors included roughly four fifths of the 398 genotyped donors.

In total, roughly 710 healthy bone marrow donors made up the cohort. At the time of sampling, every cohort member was nominally healthy, though immune exposures that went unrecorded were likely present. The donor tested CMV seronegative, placing the donor among the 352 seronegative members of the cohort. A peripheral blood sample was collected from each donor, and TCR beta sequencing was performed on peripheral blood mononuclear cells. The Qiagen DNeasy Blood Extraction Kit was used to extract genomic DNA from the blood cell samples. Points on this clone: Its antigen is currently not known. No much larger clone exists at a distance of one base, and base qualities are not known.

Inclusive of the bounding cysteine and phenylalanine, the CDR3 is 16 residues long. Kept here is only the CDR3 DNA, which spans 48 bases and is read in frame from base 1. The germline V gene provides CDR1 MGHRA and CDR2 YSYEKL. Germline trimming amounts to 3 bases on V and 2 bases on J, with 6 as the count of junction bases outside the gene matches. The library relied on the immunoSEQ multiplex PCR assay. For the multiplex PCR, a mixture combining 60 forward primers for TCR Vbeta segments and 13 reverse primers for TCR Jbeta segments was used. A multiplex PCR assay on genomic DNA amplified the CDR3 region of rearranged TCR beta genes. The amplified TCR beta libraries were sequenced on the Illumina HiSeq System as 87-base-pair reads. In the original analysis: Across the roughly 600 repertoires, a later analysis counted some 81 million unique TCR beta chains, some 11 million of which were shared by at least two donors. To remove PCR and sequencing errors, raw reads were error-corrected and collapsed into unique sequences using a nearest-neighbor algorithm that merged closely related sequences. To assign V, D and J gene segments, CDR3 sequences were aligned to IMGT reference sequences. For a sequence to be retained, at least a six-nucleotide match to both a V gene segment and a J gene segment was required. Rearrangements were classified as productive when the CDR3 lacked stop codons and remained in frame with V and J, and all other rearrangements were classified as non-productive. Following IMGT convention, CDR3 was defined as the stretch from the second conserved V-encoded cysteine up to the conserved J-encoded phenylalanine. The earlier analysis of about 590 of the donors excluded sequences that lacked an unambiguous match to a single V gene segment. In an earlier analysis of a few hundred of the donors, V segments were called functional above 56.7% productive rearrangements and were called segregating when the between-donor standard deviation exceeded 5%. A statistical classification framework was built to diagnose cytomegalovirus status from the catalog of TCR beta chain sequences. In a later analysis, V and J genes were assigned by comparing TCR nucleotide sequences against IMGT/GENE-DB human TR gene sequences. The TCRdist pipeline was used in a later analysis to assign CDR3 sequences and most-parsimonious VDJ recombination scenarios. A later analysis defined each TCR beta chain by its CDR3 amino acid sequence plus V-gene family, and excluded reads lacking a unique V-gene family. To address suspected cross-contamination and a sequencing artifact, a later analysis removed 592 highly shared, low-generation-probability nucleotide sequences. A later analysis calculated a clonal expansion index for each public chain from normalized within-repertoire ranks of inferred template counts. In a later analysis, generation probabilities were computed with a VDJ recombination model fitted to out-of-frame rearrangements, and the resulting probabilities were checked against IGoR. Hypergeometric tests were used in a later analysis to score TCR-TCR, TCR-HLA and TCR-CMV co-occurrence, with a repertoire-size bias correction applied to the TCR pairs. To estimate false discovery rates, a later analysis permuted the HLA or CMV assignments 20 times. A later analysis grouped co-occurring TCRs with DBSCAN, adding TCRdist sequence similarity when clustering within HLA-allele-positive subsets. For co-occurrence clustering, repertoires with fewer than 30,000 or more than 120,000 public chains were excluded, along with 4 to 6 repertoires with anomalous nucleotide sharing. This is the immuneACCESS table as TCRdb keeps it, with only in-frame sequences that have V and J called. A part of the clones is gone; compared with another copy, unresolved V genes explain less than half, and the rest is unexplained. D and trimming were read from the DNA, whereas the V and J calls and clone size are those reported in that table. The table for this sample lists roughly 120,000 clones; roughly 70% of them were counted only once. More than 0.7% of the sample belongs to the ten largest clones.

Points the paper makes about the study in general: At a false discovery rate of 0.05, a later analysis linked around 17,000 TCR beta sequences to specific HLA alleles. Because counts were too low, seventeen rarely observed V segments, including chromosome 9 orphons, were left out of the earlier analysis of 587 of the donors. Only TCR beta chains were sequenced in this cohort, and the absence of alpha or paired-chain data limited detectable features. A further reported finding was that TCR beta sequences accurately predicted the HLA-A and HLA-B alleles for most subjects in the first cohort. Strong co-occurrence of HLA alleles, especially DR and DQ, made assigning TCR associations to individual alleles difficult. Correlated functional status among segregating V segments might reflect linkage disequilibrium, but an unknown experimental factor could not be ruled out. Sequencing depth was assumed to be roughly uniform across donors in the presence/absence analyses, though that assumption may not hold. Because HLA typing was unavailable for some donors at each locus, only the typed subset was used in association tests. The sequencing pipeline was judged likely to have produced a cluster of highly shared sequence variants as a technical artifact. Some IMGT-functional V segments, including TRBV6-2 and TRBV6-3, could not be distinguished by the 87-base-pair reads and were therefore excluded. In an earlier analysis of 450 to 750 of the donors, most TCR beta V segments appeared in productive rearrangements about 90% or about 30% of the time, broadly matching IMGT annotations. The classifier was reported to diagnose cytomegalovirus status with high specificity and sensitivity in both the original and validation cohorts. In a later analysis, most CMV-associated TCR beta chains were found to appear HLA-restricted, with HLA associations seemingly driven largely by CMV exposure. According to a later analysis, TCR association rates differed among HLA loci, with DRB1 alleles showing the most associated TCRs and HLA-C alleles showing the fewest. In the study, roughly 160 TCR beta chains were listed as associated with cytomegalovirus. In a later analysis, HLA-associated TCR beta chains showed more clonal expansion and lower generation probabilities than non-associated chains that were equally common. Most TCR sequences were seen in very few donors, while some public TCRs were found in many individuals. In vitro tests confirmed that a few of the cytomegalovirus-associated TCR beta chains recognize cytomegalovirus antigens. According to a later analysis, parvovirus B19, influenza, CMV and Epstein-Barr virus appeared linked to several top co-occurrence clusters. It was suggested by the authors that the approach could potentially be generalized to other disease states and immunological phenotypes. In a later genetic analysis, a missense DCLRE1C variant was associated with V-gene and J-gene trimming of TCR beta chains, and the association was replicated in an independent cohort. Compared with the approximately 670-donor mean, donors in an Asian-associated ancestry cluster had fewer N-insertions in productive TCRs, according to a later genetic analysis. Immune exposure information for the cohort was limited to CMV serostatus.

The source is a woman aged 30 to 39 in good health and CMV-seronegative. The rearranged segments are TRBV4-1 and TRBJ2-7, and TRBD1 matches 11 of the central bases. Specimen: PBMCs. DNA sequence: TGCGCCAGCAGCCAGGATGGGGGACAGGGGGCCTACGAGCAGTACTTC. Its coded protein is CASSQDGGQGAYEQYF.